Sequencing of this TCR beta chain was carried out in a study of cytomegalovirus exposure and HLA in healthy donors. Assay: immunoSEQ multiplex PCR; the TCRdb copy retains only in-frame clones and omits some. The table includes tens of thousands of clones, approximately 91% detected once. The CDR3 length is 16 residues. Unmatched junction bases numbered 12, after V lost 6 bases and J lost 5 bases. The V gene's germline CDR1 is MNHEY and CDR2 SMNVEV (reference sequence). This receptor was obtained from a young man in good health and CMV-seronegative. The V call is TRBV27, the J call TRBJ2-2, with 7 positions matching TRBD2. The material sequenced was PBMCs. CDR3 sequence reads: CASSPTSAVGTGELFF. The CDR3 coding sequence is TGTGCCAGCAGCCCTACTAGCGCCGTTGGTACCGGGGAGCTGTTTTTT.